Listed below are T cell receptor beta chains from one sample, sequenced in a study of T cells in Graves' hyperthyroidism and ophthalmopathy. TCRdb redid the calling of the multiplex PCR reads with MiXCR, one entry per CDR3 protein. The sample includes hundreds of thousands of distinct CDR3 sequences, approximately 15% of them seen just once. What was sequenced was blood. Every receptor here comes from a woman aged 18-30 years with Graves' hyperthyroidism. The CDR3 runs from the conserved cysteine through the conserved F or W. Fields, in order: J gene, clone size, D gene, V gene, CDR3 DNA, CDR3 protein. A D gene is named only where the DNA matches it firmly. The listing skips clone size in some rows; elsewhere it reads once, few, many or a size class.

>TRBJ2-1|few|NA|TRBV20-1
TGCAGTGCTAGAGACGTAGCGGACTACAATGAGCAGTTCTTC
CSARDVADYNEQFF
>TRBJ2-6|NA|TRBD1|TRBV7-2
TGTGCCAGCAGCCCAAAGACAGGGGAGTCTGGGGCCAACGTCCTGACTTTC
CASSPKTGESGANVLTF
>TRBJ2-3|few|TRBD2|TRBV6-5
TGTGCCAGCAGTTACCCAGCGGGAGCAAGCACAGATACGCAGTATTTT
CASSYPAGASTDTQYF
>TRBJ2-7|many|TRBD2|TRBV12-3/TRBV12-4
TGTGCCAGCAGTGGGGGGGTGAACCCCTCCTACGAGCAGTACTTC
CASSGGVNPSYEQYF
>TRBJ2-1|many|TRBD2|TRBV27
TGTGCCAGCAGTGTACAAATTAGCGGGAGGTTCAATGAGCAGTTCTTC
CASSVQISGRFNEQFF
>TRBJ2-5|many|NA|TRBV6-1
TGTGCCAGCAGTGAAGCGCCAGGGGTAGTTCGGACCCAGTACTTC
CASSEAPGVVRTQYF
>TRBJ2-7|NA|NA|TRBV20-1
TGCAGTGCATTACGTCGATCCTCCGGCTACGAGCAGTACTTC
CSALRRSSGYEQYF
>TRBJ2-1|many|NA|TRBV7-9
TGTGCCAGCAGCTTCATGTCGAACAATGAGCAGTTCTTC
CASSFMSNNEQFF
>TRBJ2-1|few|NA|TRBV27
TGTGCCAGCAGTCTCCTGGAGCGGCATGAGCAGTTCTTC
CASSLLERHEQFF
>TRBJ2-3|NA|NA|TRBV7-3
TGTGCCAGCAGCTTACTCCCGGGGGGCAATTTACAAGATACGCAGTATTTT
CASSLLPGGNLQDTQYF
>TRBJ2-7|many|NA|TRBV20-1
TGCAGTGCTAGAGTTTCTCGGGGGCGCGAGCAGTACTTC
CSARVSRGREQYF
>TRBJ2-4|many|NA|TRBV11-2
TGTGCCAGCAGCCCCCTCGAGGGTAGCGGATATCTAGCCAAAAACATTCAGTACTTC
CASSPLEGSGYLAKNIQYF
>TRBJ2-1|many|NA|TRBV7-9
TGTGCCAGCAGCACCACTAACTACAATGAGCAGTTCTTC
CASSTTNYNEQFF
>TRBJ2-3|few|TRBD2|TRBV19
TGTGCCAGTAGTATAGGCACGGGAGGGGATACGCAGTATTTT
CASSIGTGGDTQYF
>TRBJ2-7|many|TRBD2|TRBV4-3
TGCGCCAGCAGCCAGTACCCGGGACTAGCGGGACTCGACGAGCAGTACTTC
CASSQYPGLAGLDEQYF
>TRBJ1-3|many|TRBD1|TRBV7-8
TGTGCCAGCAGCCAACAGGGGTTTGGAAACACCATATATTTT
CASSQQGFGNTIYF
>TRBJ2-1|many|TRBD2|TRBV7-8
TGTGCCAGCAGCTCCCTAGCGGTCTCCTACAATGAGCAGTTCTTC
CASSSLAVSYNEQFF
>TRBJ1-2|NA|NA|TRBV15
TGTGCCTCGGCAGCGATAGGACGGGGGCGCGCCAACTATGGCTACACCTTC
CASAAIGRGRANYGYTF
>TRBJ2-4|NA|NA|TRBV3-1
TGTGCCAGCAGCTCTGGGGGGGGCCTACTCCTGGCCAAAAAAATTCAGTACTTC
CASSSGGGLLLAKKIQYF
>TRBJ2-1|few|NA|TRBV12-3/TRBV12-4
TGTGCCAGCAGTCCCCCCCGTGCTAGCGCGTACAATGAGCAGTTCTTC
CASSPPRASAYNEQFF
>TRBJ2-5|many|NA|TRBV6-5
TGTGCCAGCAGTTACGATACAGGACCGGCAGAGACCCAGTACTTC
CASSYDTGPAETQYF
>TRBJ2-1|many|TRBD1|TRBV20-1
TGCAGTGCTGACCGGGACAGCTACAATGAGCAGTTCTTC
CSADRDSYNEQFF
>TRBJ2-1|NA|TRBD2|TRBV7-8
TGTGCCAGCAGCTTAGGGTGGAAGACTAGCTTTTACAATGAGCAGTTCTTC
CASSLGWKTSFYNEQFF
>TRBJ2-1|NA|NA|TRBV9
TGTGCCAGCAGCGACAACTGGCGGCGGAGCTCCTACAATGAGCAGTTCTTC
CASSDNWRRSSYNEQFF
>TRBJ1-5|once|TRBD1|TRBV28
TGTGCCAGCAGTTTGTCCCGTACCAGGGGGCTCAGACAGCCCCAGCATTTT
CASSLSRTRGLRQPQHF
>TRBJ1-6|few|NA|TRBV29-1
TGCAGCGTTTCCATGACAGGACCTAATTCACCCCTCCACTTT
CSVSMTGPNSPLHF
>TRBJ1-1|NA|NA|TRBV6-2/TRBV6-3
TGTGCCAGCAGTTACTCTCGGGCAGGGGACACTGAAGCTTTCTTT
CASSYSRAGDTEAFF
>TRBJ1-6|many|NA|TRBV4-1
TGCGCCAGCAGCCAAGATAGTAATTCACCCCTCCACTTT
CASSQDSNSPLHF
>TRBJ1-6|few|TRBD1|TRBV4-3
TGCGCCAGCAGCCGGGGACAGGAGAATTCACCCCTCCACTTT
CASSRGQENSPLHF
>TRBJ2-2|few|NA|TRBV24-1
TGTGCCACCAGCGCGTTCAACACCGGGGAGCTGTTTTTT
CATSAFNTGELFF
>TRBJ2-7|NA|NA|TRBV10-3
TGTGCCATCAGCGAGACTTTCCAAGGGGGCTACGAGCAGTACTTC
CAISETFQGGYEQYF
>TRBJ1-2|NA|TRBD1|TRBV20-1
TGCAGTGCTAGAGCTCCCTTACAGGGGGACTACACCTTC
CSARAPLQGDYTF
>TRBJ2-3|many|NA|TRBV6-1
TGTGCCAGCAGCTCGTTCTCCTCTAGCACAGATACGCAGTATTTT
CASSSFSSSTDTQYF
>TRBJ2-1|few|TRBD2|TRBV7-9
TGTGCCAGCAGCCCCCGGACTAGCCTCAACAATGAGCAGTTCTTC
CASSPRTSLNNEQFF
>TRBJ1-1|many|NA|TRBV11-2
TGTGCCAGCAGCTCCGGCGGAGGGTTCTACTTGAACACTGAAGCTTTCTTT
CASSSGGGFYLNTEAFF
>TRBJ2-1|NA|TRBD2|TRBV18
TGTGCCAGCTCACCCCCGGGGGGTCGTAGCTCCTACAATGAGCAGTTCTTC
CASSPPGGRSSYNEQFF
>TRBJ2-1|few|TRBD1|TRBV18
TGTGCCAGCTCACCACCCGACAGGGTCCCAATTATTTCCTACAATGAGCAGTTCTTC
CASSPPDRVPIISYNEQFF
>TRBJ2-1|few|NA|TRBV9
TGTGCCAGCAGCGAATTTGGGAGGAATGAGCAGTTCTTC
CASSEFGRNEQFF
>TRBJ2-7|few|TRBD2|TRBV19
TGTGCCAGTAGAGCCGGGACTAGCGGGCCTTACGAGCAGTACTTC
CASRAGTSGPYEQYF
>TRBJ1-3|few|NA|TRBV9
TGTGCCAGCAGCGTAGCTCAGGGGATCTCTGGAAACACCATATATTTT
CASSVAQGISGNTIYF
>TRBJ2-7|NA|NA|TRBV20-1
TGCAGTGCTAGAGCCACAGGGAACGAGCAGTACTTC
CSARATGNEQYF